Shown below are 8 T cell receptor beta chains from a single sample sequenced in a study of response to subunit inactivated influenza vaccine. Each CDR3 protein is one row after TCRdb ran MiXCR on the RT-PCR reads. In the table there are about 650,000 distinct CDR3 sequences, 15% to 19% of which are singletons. The sequences come from PBMCs from blood, collected roughly 12 days after vaccination. These receptors were collected from a man in his fifties or sixties who received an inactivated influenza vaccine.

The chain is built from TRBV7-9 and TRBJ1-5, with D maybe TRBD1 (6 bases). The CDR3 is 16 amino acids. CDR1 and CDR2 from the germline V gene are SEHNR and FQNEAQ (reference sequence). The V end was cut by 5 bases, the J end by 0 bases, with 14 bases between. The CDR3 sequence: CASSPNRADSNQPQHF. The DNA for the CDR3 is TGTGCCAGCAGCCCAAACAGGGCTGATAGCAATCAGCCCCAGCATTTT.

This chain uses TRBV2 with TRBJ1-2; D may be TRBD1 (6 bases). V dropped 7 bases and J dropped 7 bases, with 19 bases sitting between them. There are 14 residues in the CDR3. CDR1 is SNHLY and CDR2 is FYNNEI in the germline V gene. The CDR3: CASMAPDRSAGYTF. Here the CDR3 DNA reads TGTGCCAGCATGGCACCCGACAGGTCGGCTGGCTACACCTTC.

The V call is TRBV7-8, the J call TRBJ2-3; D gene ambiguous. Trimming took off 1 base at V and 4 bases at J, with 9 bases between the two ends. Per the germline V gene, CDR1 is SGHVS and CDR2 is FQNEAQ. The CDR3 spans 14 residues. This CDR3 reads CASSLGRLADTQYF. CDR3 DNA: TGTGCCAGCAGCTTAGGACGGTTGGCAGATACGCAGTATTTT.

The chain employs TRBV29-1 and TRBJ2-3; D remains ambiguous. The CDR3 spans 15 residues. Germline V gene data show CDR1 as SQVTM and CDR2 as ANQGSEA. With 5 bases removed from V and 2 bases from J, the gap between germline ends came to 17 bases. CDR3 sequence: CSVLKMVEHTDTQYF. CDR3 bases: TGCAGCGTTCTCAAGATGGTAGAACACACAGATACGCAGTATTTT.

This clonotype was seen ten or more times. The gene calls are TRBV5-1 and TRBJ2-5; D is perhaps TRBD2 (5 bases). Germline CDR1 is SGHRS and CDR2 is YFSETQ. V lost 7 bases and J lost 2, with 12 bases in between. The length of the CDR3 is 13 residues. CDR3 loop: CASGSGTQETQYF. CDR3 in DNA: TGCGCCAGCGGGAGCGGAACGCAAGAGACCCAGTACTTC.

The table lists this clonotype with many counts. The V and J genes are TRBV6-1 and TRBJ1-1, with unresolved D. Trimming removed 2 bases from V and 0 bases from J, with 16 bases in between. The CDR3 length is 17 residues. The germline V gene has CDR1 MNHNS and CDR2 SASEGT. The CDR3 region is CASSEIIVSELNTEAFF. Written as DNA, the CDR3 is TGTGCCAGCAGTGAAATTATAGTGTCGGAATTGAACACTGAAGCTTTCTTT.

This clonotype was seen at least ten times. The V gene is TRBV7-9, the J gene TRBJ1-3, with no clear D. With 1 base removed from V and 4 bases from J, the gap between germline ends came to 14 bases. CDR3 size: 16 residues. Germline loops: CDR1 SEHNR, CDR2 FQNEAQ (reference sequence). The CDR3 is CASSLEPGIKGNTIYF. The CDR3 DNA reads as TGTGCCAGCAGCTTAGAGCCAGGAATAAAAGGAAACACCATATATTTT. Using reference TRBV7-9 and TRBJ1-3 for the parts outside the CDR3, the full variable domain is DTGVSQNPRHKITKRGQNVTFRCDPISEHNRLYWYRQTLGQGPEFLTYFQNEAQLEKSRLLSDRFSAERPKGSFSTLEIQRTEQGDSAMYLCASSLEPGIKGNTIYFGEGSWLTVV.

This clonotype came up a few times. J is TRBJ1-2 and V is TRBV11-2, with 7 positions matching TRBD1. The CDR3 length is 13 residues. Trimming at V came to 5 bases and at J to 7 bases, leaving 7 bases not matched to a gene. Germline CDR1 SGHAT, CDR2 FQNNGV. CDR3 residues: CASSKRDSLGYTF. For the CDR3, the DNA is TGTGCCAGCAGCAAACGGGACAGTCTTGGCTACACCTTC.